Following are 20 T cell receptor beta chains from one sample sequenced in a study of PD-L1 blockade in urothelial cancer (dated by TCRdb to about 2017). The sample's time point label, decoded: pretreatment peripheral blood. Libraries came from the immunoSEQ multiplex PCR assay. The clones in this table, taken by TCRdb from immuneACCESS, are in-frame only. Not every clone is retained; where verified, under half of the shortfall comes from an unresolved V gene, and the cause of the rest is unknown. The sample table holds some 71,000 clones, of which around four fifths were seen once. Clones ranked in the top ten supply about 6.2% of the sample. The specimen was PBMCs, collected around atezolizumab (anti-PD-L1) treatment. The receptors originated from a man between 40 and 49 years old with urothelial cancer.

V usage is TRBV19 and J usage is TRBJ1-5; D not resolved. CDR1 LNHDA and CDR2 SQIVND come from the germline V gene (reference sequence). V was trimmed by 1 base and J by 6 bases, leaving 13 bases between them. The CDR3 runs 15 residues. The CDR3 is CASSIAPGLGQPQHF. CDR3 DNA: TGTGCCAGTAGTATAGCTCCCGGCCTAGGTCAGCCCCAGCATTTT.

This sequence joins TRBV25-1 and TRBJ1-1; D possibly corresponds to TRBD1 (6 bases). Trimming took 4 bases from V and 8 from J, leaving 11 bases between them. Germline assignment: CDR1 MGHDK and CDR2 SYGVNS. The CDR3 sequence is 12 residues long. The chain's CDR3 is CASSGTDREAFF. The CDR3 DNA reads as TGTGCCAGCAGTGGTACTGACAGGGAAGCTTTCTTT.

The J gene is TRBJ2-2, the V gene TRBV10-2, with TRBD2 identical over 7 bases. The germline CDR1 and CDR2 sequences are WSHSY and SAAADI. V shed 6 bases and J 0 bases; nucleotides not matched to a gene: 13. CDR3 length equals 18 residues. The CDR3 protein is CASRQSARAGANTGELFF. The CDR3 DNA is TGCGCCAGCAGGCAATCGGCACGGGCGGGGGCGAACACCGGGGAGCTGTTTTTT.

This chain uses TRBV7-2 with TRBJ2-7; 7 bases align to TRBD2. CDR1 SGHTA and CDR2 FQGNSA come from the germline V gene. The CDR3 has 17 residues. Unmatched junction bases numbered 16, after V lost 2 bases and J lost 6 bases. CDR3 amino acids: CASSLWNGRGSRGEQYF. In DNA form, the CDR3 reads TGTGCCAGCAGCTTATGGAATGGGCGGGGGAGTCGTGGCGAGCAGTACTTC.

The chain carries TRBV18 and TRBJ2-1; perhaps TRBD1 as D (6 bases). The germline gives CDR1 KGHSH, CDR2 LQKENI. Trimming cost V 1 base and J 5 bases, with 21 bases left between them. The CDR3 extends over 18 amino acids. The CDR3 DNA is TGTGCCAGCTCACCACGGCCAGGGGTGATCATCCCGCACAATGAGCAGTTCTTC. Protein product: CASSPRPGVIIPHNEQFF.

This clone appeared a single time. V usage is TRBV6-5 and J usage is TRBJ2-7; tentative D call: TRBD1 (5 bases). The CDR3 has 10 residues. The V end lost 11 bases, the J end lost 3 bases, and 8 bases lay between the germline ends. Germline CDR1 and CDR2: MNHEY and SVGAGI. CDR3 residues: CAVRDYEQYF. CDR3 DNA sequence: TGTGCCGTCAGGGACTACGAGCAGTACTTC.

The chain's CDR3 is CASSLGTSNPEQYF. The CDR3 DNA follows: TGCGCCAGCAGCTTGGGGACTAGTAACCCCGAGCAGTACTTC. The chain uses TRBV5-1 and TRBJ2-7, with 7 positions matching TRBD2. Germline V lookup: CDR1 SGHRS, CDR2 YFSETQ. The CDR3 totals 14 residues. V was clipped by 0 bases and J by 6 bases; unmatched bases: 6.

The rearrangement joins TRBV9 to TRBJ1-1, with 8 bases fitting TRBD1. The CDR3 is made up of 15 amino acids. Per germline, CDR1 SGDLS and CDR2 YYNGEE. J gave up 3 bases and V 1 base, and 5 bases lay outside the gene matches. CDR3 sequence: CASSVRQGKDTEAFF. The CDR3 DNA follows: TGTGCCAGCAGCGTACGACAGGGGAAGGACACTGAAGCTTTCTTT.

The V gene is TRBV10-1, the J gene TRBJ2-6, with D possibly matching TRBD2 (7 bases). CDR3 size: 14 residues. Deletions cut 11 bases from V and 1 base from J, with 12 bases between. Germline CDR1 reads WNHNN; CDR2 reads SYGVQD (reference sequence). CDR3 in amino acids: CALRGASGANVLTF. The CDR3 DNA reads TGCGCCCTTCGGGGGGCGTCTGGGGCCAACGTCCTGACTTTC.

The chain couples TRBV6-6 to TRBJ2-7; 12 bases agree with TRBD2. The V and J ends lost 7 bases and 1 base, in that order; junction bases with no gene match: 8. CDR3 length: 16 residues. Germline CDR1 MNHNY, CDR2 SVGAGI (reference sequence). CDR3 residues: CASTLAGTSGSYEQYF. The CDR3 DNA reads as TGTGCCAGCACCCTTGCGGGGACTAGCGGGTCCTACGAGCAGTACTTC.

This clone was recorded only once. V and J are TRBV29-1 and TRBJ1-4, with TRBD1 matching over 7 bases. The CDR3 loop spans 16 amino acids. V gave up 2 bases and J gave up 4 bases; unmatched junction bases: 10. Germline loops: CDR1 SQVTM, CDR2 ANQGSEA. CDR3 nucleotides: TGCAGCGTTGAATCGACAGGGTATGAGGGTAATGAAAAACTGTTTTTT. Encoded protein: CSVESTGYEGNEKLFF.

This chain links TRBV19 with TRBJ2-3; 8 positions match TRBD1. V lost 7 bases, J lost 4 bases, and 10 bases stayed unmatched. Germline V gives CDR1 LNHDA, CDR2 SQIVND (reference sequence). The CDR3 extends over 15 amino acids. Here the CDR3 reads CASMDRQGRADTQYF. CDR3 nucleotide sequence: TGTGCCAGTATGGACCGACAGGGGCGAGCAGATACGCAGTATTTT.

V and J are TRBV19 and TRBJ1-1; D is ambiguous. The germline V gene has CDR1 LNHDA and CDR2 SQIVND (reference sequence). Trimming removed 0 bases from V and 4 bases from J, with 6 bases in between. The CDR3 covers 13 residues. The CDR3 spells CASSIDRGTEAFF. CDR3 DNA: TGTGCCAGTAGTATAGATCGAGGCACTGAAGCTTTCTTT.

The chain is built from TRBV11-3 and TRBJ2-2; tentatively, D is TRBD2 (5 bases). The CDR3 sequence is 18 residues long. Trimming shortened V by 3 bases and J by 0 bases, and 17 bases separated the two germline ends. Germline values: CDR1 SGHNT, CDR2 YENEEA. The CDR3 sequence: CASSFCLVCGPNTGELFF. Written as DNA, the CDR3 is TGTGCCAGCAGCTTTTGTCTGGTCTGCGGGCCGAACACCGGGGAGCTGTTTTTT. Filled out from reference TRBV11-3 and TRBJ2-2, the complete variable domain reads EAGVVQSPRYKIIEKKQPVAFWCNPISGHNTLYWYLQNLGQGPELLIRYENEEAVDDSQLPKDRFSAERLKGVDSTLKIQPAELGDSAVYLCASSFCLVCGPNTGELFFGEGSRLTVL.

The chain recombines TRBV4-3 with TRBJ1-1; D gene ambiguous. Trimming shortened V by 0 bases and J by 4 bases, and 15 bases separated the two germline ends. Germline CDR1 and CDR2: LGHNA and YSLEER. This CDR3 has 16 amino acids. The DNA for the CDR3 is TGCGCCAGCAGCCAAGATGGCTTGAGGTGGTCCACTGAAGCTTTCTTT. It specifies CASSQDGLRWSTEAFF.

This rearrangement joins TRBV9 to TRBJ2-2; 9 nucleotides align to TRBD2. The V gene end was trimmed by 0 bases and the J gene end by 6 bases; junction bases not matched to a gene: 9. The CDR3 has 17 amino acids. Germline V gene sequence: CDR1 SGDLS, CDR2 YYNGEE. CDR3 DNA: TGTGCCAGCAGCGTAGACGGCGGGAGGGCCACGGCCGGGGAGCTGTTTTTT. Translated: CASSVDGGRATAGELFF.

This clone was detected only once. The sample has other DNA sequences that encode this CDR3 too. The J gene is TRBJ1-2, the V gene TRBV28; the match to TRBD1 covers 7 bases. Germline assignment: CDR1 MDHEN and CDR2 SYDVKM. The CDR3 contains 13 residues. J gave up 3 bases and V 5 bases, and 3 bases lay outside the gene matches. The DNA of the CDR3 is TGTGCCAGCAGTCTAGACAGGGACTATGGCTACACCTTC. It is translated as CASSLDRDYGYTF.

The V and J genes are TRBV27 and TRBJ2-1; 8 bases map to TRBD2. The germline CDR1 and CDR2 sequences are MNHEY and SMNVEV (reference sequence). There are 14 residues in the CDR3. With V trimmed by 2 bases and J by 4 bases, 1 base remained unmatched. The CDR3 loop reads CASSLRGGYNEQFF. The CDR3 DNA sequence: TGTGCCAGCAGTTTACGCGGGGGGTACAATGAGCAGTTCTTC.

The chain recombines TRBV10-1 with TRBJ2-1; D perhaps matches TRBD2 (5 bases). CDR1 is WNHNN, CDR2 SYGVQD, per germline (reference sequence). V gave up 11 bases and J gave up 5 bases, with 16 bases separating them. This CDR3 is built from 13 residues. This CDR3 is CAVSGSPNNEQFF. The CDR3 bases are TGCGCCGTCAGCGGATCCCCCAACAATGAGCAGTTCTTC.

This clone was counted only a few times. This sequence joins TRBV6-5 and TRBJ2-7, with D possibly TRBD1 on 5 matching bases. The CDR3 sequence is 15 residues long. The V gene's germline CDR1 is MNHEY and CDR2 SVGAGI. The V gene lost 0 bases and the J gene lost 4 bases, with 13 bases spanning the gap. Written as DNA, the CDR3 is TGTGCCAGCAGTTACTCGTCCACAGGACCTTACGAGCAGTACTTC. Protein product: CASSYSSTGPYEQYF.